This T cell receptor (beta chain) came from a study of graft-versus-host responses after intestinal transplantation. Some clones are missing from TCRdb's copy, which holds only in-frame ones; the method was immunoSEQ multiplex PCR. The data contain several thousand clones, about 97% of them singletons. This clone showed up just once. Germline lookup yields CDR1 SNHLY and CDR2 FYNNEI. Trimming pared 6 bases from V and 0 bases from J, leaving 12 bases between. The CDR3 is 15 amino acids. The sample consisted of PBMCs, taken 23 days after intestinal transplant. The V and J genes are TRBV2 and TRBJ1-3; TRBD1 might be the D (5 bases). The TCR comes from a human patient who received an intestinal transplant, so some T cells may come from the graft donor. CDR3 protein: CASSRGTVSGNTIYF. CDR3 bases: TGTGCCAGCAGCCGGGGGACCGTCTCTGGAAACACCATATATTTT.